The entry below gives a single T cell receptor (beta chain) sequence along with its context. These data originate in a study of blood T cell repertoires in COVID-19. Study members were between 18 and 89 years old and lived in over 20 US regions. The data were produced by immunoSEQ multiplex PCR, yet TCRdb's version contains in-frame clones alone and is incomplete. The repertoire consists of 250,000 to 350,000 clones, with around 89% occurring once and the leading ten covering around 3%. CDR1 is SEHNR and CDR2 is FQNEAQ in the germline V gene (reference sequence). The length of the CDR3 is 15 residues. V was trimmed by 5 bases and J by 3 bases, leaving 17 bases between them.

The gene calls are TRBV7-9 and TRBJ2-7, with D maybe TRBD1 (5 bases). Sequenced: PBMCs or T cells enriched from blood (not recorded which). The sequence was collected from a woman aged 45-59 years who had recovered from COVID-19. The CDR3 sequence is CASSPQGADRYEQYF. The CDR3 nucleotides read TGTGCCAGCAGCCCCCAGGGTGCGGATCGCTACGAGCAGTACTTC.